This T cell receptor beta chain is drawn from a study of CD8+ T cells in alopecia areata. Study-level findings and limits: Scalp repertoires also include resident alphabeta T cells from normal skin. Higher clonality was seen in lesional scalp than in normal scalp, especially in alopecia totalis/universalis. Relative to mice, TCR sharing across patients was less clear, a difference possibly HLA-related.

Extraction of RNA preceded its reverse transcription into cDNA, which served as the sequencing template. The table came from immunoSEQ multiplex PCR; TCRdb's copy has only in-frame clones and leaves some out. There are 110,000 or so clones in the sample; 55% to 65% occur only once, and around 3% lies in the top ten. With regard to this clone: Its antigen remains unknown.

Germline CDR1 SGHRS, CDR2 YFSETQ. The ends were cut back, 1 base at V and 0 bases at J, with 1 base in the middle. This CDR3 contains 13 residues. J is TRBJ2-2 and V is TRBV5-1; D is undetermined. Sample: CD4+ T cells sorted from blood. This TCR derives from a human donor in good health. The CDR3 loop reads CASSLPNTGELFF. As DNA, the CDR3 is TGCGCCAGCAGCTTGCCGAACACCGGGGAGCTGTTTTTT.